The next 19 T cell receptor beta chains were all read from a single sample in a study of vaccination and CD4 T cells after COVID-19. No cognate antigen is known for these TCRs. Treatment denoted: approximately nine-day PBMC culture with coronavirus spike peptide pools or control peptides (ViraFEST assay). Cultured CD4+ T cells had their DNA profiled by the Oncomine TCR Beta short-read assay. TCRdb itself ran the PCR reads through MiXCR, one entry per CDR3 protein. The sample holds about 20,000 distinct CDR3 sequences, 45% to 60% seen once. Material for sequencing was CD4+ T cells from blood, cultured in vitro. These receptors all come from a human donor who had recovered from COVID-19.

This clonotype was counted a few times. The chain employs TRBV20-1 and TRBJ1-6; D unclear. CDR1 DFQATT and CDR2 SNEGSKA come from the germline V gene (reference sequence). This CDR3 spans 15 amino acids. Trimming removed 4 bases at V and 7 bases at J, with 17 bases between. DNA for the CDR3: TGCAGTGCTATAGATCCGAGAATTTCAAATTCACCCCTCCACTTT. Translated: CSAIDPRISNSPLHF.

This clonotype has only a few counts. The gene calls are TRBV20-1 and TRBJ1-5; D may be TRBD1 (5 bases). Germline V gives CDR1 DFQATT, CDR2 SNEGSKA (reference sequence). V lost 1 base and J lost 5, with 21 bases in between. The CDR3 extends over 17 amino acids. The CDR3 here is CSARGLVRPGGDQPQHF. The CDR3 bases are TGCAGTGCTAGAGGTCTCGTGAGACCCGGGGGGGATCAGCCCCAGCATTTT.

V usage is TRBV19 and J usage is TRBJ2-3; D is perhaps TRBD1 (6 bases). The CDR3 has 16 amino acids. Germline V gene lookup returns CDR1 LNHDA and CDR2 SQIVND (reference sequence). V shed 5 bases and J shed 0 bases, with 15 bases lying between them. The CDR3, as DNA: TGTGCCAGTAGTGGCCCCGGGACACCTAGCACAGATACGCAGTATTTT. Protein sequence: CASSGPGTPSTDTQYF.

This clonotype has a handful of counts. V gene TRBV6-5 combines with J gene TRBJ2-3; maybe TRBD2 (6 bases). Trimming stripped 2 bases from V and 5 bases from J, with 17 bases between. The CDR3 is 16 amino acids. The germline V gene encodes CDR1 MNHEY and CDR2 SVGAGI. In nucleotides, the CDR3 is TGTGCCAGCAGTTACCTACGGGGGTGGCGGGGAGATACGCAGTATTTT. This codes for CASSYLRGWRGDTQYF.

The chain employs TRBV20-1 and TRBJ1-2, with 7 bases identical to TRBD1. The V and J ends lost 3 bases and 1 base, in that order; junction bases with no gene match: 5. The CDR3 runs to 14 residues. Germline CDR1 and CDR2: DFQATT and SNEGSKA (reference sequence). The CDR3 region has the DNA TGCAGTGCTAGTGTGGGACAGCTTAACTATGGCTACACCTTC. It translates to CSASVGQLNYGYTF.

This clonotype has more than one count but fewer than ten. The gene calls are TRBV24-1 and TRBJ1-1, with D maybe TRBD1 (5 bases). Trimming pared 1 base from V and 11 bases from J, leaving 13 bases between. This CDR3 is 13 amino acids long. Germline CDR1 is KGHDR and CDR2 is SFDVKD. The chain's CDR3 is CATSDFVGVTAFF. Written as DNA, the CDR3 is TGTGCCACCAGTGATTTTGTGGGGGTGACGGCTTTCTTT.

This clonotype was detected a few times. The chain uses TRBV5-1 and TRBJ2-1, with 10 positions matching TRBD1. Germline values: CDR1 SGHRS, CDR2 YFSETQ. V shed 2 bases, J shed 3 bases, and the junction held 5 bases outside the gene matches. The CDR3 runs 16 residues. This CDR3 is CASSFEGQGNYNEQFF. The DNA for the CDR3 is TGCGCCAGCAGCTTTGAGGGACAGGGGAACTACAATGAGCAGTTCTTC. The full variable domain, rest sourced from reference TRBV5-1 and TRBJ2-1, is KAGVTQTPRYLIKTRGQQVTLSCSPISGHRSVSWYQQTPGQGLQFLFEYFSETQRNKGNFPGRFSGRQFSNSRSEMNVSTLELGDSALYLCASSFEGQGNYNEQFFGPGTRLTVL.

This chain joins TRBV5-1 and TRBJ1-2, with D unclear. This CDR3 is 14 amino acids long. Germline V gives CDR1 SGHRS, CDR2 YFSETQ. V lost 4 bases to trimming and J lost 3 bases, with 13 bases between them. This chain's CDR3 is CASSTDGVYYGYTF. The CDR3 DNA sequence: TGCGCCAGCAGCACAGACGGGGTTTACTATGGCTACACCTTC.

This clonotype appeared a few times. Here the CDR3 DNA reads TGTGCCACCAGTGATCCCGGGACAGACTACAATGAGCAGTTCTTC. This codes for CATSDPGTDYNEQFF. This rearrangement joins TRBV24-1 to TRBJ2-1; 7 nucleotides agree with TRBD1. The CDR3 is 15 residues long. With V trimmed by 3 bases and J by 3 bases, 4 bases remained unmatched. Germline lookup yields CDR1 KGHDR and CDR2 SFDVKD.

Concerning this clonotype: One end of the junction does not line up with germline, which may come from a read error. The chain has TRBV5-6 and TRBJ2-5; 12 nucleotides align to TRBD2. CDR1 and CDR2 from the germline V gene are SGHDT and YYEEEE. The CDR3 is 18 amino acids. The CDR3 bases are TGTGCCGGCAGCCCTGGACTAGCGGGACCCCGGTGGGAAGAGACCCAGTACTTC. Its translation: CAGSPGLAGPRWEETQYF.

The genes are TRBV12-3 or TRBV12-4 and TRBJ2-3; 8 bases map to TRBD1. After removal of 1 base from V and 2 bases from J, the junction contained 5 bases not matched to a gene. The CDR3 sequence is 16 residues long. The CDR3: CASSLVQGANTDTQYF. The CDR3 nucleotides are TGTGCCAGCAGTTTAGTTCAGGGGGCGAACACAGATACGCAGTATTTT.

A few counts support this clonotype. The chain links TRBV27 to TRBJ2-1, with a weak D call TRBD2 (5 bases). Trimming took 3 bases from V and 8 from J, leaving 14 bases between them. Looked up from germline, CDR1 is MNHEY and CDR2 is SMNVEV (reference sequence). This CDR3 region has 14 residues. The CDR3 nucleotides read TGTGCCAGCAGTTTCCGACTCGGGAAGGATGAGCAGTTCTTC. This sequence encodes CASSFRLGKDEQFF.

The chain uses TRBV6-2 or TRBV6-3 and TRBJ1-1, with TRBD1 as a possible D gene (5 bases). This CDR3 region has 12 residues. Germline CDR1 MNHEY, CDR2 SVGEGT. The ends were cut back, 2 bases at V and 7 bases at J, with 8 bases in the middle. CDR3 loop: CASSYIRVEAFF. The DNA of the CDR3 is TGTGCCAGCAGTTACATCAGGGTTGAAGCTTTCTTT.

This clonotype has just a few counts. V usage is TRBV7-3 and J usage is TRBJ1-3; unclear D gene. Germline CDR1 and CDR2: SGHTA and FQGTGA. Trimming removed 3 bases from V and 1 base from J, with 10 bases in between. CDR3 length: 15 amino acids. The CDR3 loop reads CASSLTRDSGNTIYF. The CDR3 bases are TGTGCCAGCAGCTTGACACGCGATTCTGGAAACACCATATATTTT.

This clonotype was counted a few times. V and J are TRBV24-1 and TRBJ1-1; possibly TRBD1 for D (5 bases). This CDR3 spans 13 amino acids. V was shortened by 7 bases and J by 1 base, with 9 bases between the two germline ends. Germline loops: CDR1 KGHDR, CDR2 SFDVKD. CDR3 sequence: CATRATENTEAFF. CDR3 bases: TGTGCCACCAGGGCGACAGAGAACACTGAAGCTTTCTTT.

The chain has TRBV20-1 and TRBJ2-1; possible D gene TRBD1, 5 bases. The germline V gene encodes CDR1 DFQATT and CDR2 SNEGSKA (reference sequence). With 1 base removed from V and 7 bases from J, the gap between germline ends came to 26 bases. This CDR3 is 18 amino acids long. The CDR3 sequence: CSARAQGHFANPMNEQFF. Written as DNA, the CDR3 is TGCAGTGCTAGAGCCCAGGGCCACTTTGCCAACCCGATGAATGAGCAGTTCTTC.

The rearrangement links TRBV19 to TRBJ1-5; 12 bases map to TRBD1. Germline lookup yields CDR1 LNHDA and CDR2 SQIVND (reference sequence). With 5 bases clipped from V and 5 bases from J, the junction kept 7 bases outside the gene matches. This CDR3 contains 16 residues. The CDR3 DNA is TGTGCCAGTAGTTCTCCGGGACAGGGGGCCGATCAGCCCCAGCATTTT. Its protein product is CASSSPGQGADQPQHF.

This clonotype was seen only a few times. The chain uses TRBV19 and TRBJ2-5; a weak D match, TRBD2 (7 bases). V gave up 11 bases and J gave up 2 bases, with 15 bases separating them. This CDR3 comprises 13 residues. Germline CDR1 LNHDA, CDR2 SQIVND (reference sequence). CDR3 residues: CAARGADQETQYF. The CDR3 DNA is TGTGCCGCACGGGGGGCAGATCAAGAGACCCAGTACTTC.

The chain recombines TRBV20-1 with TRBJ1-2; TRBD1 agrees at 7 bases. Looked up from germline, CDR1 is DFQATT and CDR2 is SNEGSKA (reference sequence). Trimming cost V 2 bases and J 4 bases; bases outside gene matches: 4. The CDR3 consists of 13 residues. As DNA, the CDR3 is TGCAGTGCTAGATATACAGGGGTCTATGGCTACACCTTC. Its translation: CSARYTGVYGYTF.